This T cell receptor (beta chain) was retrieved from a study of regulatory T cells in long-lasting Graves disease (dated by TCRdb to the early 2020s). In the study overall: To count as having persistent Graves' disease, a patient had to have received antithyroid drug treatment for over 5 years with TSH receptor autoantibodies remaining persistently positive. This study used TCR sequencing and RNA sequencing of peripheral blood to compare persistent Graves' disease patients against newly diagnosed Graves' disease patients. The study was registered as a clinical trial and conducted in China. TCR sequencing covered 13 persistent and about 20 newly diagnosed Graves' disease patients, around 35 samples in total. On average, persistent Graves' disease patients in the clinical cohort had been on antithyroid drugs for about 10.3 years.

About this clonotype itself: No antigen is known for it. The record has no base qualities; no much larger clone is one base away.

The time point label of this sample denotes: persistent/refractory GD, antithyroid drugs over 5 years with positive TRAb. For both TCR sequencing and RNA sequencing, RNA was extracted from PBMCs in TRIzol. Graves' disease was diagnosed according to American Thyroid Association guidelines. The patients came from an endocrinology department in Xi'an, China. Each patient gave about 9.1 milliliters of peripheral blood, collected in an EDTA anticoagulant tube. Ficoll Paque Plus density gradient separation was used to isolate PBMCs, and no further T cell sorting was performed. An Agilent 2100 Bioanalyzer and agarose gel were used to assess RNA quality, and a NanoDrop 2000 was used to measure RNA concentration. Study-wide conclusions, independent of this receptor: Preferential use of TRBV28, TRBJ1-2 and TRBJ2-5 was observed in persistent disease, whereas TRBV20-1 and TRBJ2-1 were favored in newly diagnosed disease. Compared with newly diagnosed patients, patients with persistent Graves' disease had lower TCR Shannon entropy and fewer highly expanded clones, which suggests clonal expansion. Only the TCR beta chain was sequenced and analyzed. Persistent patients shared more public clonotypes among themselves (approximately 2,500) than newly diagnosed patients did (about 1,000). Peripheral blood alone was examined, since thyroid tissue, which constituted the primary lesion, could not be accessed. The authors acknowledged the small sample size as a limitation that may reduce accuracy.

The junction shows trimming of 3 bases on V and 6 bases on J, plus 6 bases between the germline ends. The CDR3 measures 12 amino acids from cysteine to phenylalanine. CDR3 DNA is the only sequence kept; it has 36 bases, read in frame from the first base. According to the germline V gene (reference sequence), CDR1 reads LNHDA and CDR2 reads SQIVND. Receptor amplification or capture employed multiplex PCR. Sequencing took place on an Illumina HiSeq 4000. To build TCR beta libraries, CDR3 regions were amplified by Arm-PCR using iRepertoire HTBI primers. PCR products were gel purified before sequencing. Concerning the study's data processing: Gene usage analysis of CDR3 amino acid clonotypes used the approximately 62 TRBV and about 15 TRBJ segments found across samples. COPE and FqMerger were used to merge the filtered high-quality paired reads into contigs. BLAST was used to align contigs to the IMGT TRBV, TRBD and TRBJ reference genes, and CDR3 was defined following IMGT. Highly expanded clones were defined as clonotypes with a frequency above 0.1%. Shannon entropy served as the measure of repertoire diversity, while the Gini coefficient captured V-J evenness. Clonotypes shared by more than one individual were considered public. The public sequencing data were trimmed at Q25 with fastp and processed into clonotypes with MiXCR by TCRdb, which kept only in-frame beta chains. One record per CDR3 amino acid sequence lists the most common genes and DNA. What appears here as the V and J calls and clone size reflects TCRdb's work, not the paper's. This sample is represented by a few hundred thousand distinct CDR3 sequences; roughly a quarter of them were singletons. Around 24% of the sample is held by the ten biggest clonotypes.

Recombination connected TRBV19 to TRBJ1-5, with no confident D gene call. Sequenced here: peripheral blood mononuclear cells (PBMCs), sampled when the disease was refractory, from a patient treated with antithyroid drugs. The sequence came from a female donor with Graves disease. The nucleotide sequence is TGTGCCAGTAGTATTCGAGCTCAGCCCCAGCATTTT. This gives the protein CASSIRAQPQHF. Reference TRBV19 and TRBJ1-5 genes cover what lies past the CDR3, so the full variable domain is DGGITQSPKYLFRKEGQNVTLSCEQNLNHDAMYWYRQDPGQGLRLIYYSQIVNDFQKGDIAEGYSVSREKKESFPLTVTSAQKNPTAFYLCASSIRAQPQHFGDGTRLSIL.